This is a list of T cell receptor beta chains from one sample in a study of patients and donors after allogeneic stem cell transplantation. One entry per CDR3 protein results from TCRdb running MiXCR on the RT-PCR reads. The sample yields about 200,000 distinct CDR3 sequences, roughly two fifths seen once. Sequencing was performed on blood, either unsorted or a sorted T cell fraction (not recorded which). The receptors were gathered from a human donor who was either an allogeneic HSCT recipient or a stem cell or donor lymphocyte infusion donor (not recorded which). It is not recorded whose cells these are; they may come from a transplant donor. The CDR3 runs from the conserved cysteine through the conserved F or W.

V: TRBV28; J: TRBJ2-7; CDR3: CASSLAPSYEQYF
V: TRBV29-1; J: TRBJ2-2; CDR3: CSVPGQGAAGELFF
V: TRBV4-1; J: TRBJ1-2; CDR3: CASSQVGGTGYYGYTF
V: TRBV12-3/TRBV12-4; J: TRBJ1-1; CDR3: CASGNTGGADTEAFF
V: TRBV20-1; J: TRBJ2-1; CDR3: CSARKWAGSLYNEQFF
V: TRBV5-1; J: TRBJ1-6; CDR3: CASSLASRRYNSPLHF
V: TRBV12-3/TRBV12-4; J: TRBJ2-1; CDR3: CASRARWGNEQFF
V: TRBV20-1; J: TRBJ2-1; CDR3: CSALPQWGEQFF
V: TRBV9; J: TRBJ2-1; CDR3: CASSVGGQYNEQFF
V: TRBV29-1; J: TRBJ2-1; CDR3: CSATVAGGYNEQFF
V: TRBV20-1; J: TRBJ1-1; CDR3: CSALRTANNPFF
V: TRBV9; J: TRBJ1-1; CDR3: CASSVTGGGVAEAFF
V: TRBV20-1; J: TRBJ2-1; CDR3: CSASPGGRGNEQFF
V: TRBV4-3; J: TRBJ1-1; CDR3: CASSQDGRVEAFF
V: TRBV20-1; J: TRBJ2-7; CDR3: CLARSPYEQYF
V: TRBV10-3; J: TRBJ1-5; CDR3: CAISERPDQPQHF
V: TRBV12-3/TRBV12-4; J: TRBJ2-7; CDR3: CASSPQGPYEQYF
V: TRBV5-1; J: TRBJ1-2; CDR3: CASSPEVGDDYGYTF
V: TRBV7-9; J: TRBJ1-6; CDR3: CALEFLNSPLHF
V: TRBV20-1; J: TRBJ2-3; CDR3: CSATGRGGTDTQYF
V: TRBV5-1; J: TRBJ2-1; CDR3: CASSLGQGFFDEQFF
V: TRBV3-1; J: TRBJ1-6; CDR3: CASSQQGALNSPLHF
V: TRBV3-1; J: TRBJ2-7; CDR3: CASSRDGTSAYEQYF
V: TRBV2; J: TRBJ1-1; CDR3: CASGGTSNTEAFF
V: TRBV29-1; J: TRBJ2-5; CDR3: CSVEKSSSSGAQYF
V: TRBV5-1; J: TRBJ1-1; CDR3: CASSTLTGGIGEAFF
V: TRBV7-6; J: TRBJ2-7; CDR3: CASSLGGLATYEQYF
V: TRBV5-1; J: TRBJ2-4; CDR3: CASSPSGTTPNIQYF
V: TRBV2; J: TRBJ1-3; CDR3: CASSAGLSSGNTIYF
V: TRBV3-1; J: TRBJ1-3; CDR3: CASSQSGTGKNTIYF
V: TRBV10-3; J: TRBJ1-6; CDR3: CASGGTGWSPLHF
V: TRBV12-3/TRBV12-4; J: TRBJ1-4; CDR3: CASKRGGGTNEKLFF
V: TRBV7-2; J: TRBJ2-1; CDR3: CASSLQKMYNEQFF
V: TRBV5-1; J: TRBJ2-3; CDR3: CASSSTGAGDTQYF
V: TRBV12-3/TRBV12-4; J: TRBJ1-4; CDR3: CASSLGAGVTNEKLFF
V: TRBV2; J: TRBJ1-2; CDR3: CASSGVDNYGYTF
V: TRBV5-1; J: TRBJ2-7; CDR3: CASSGERGNEQYF